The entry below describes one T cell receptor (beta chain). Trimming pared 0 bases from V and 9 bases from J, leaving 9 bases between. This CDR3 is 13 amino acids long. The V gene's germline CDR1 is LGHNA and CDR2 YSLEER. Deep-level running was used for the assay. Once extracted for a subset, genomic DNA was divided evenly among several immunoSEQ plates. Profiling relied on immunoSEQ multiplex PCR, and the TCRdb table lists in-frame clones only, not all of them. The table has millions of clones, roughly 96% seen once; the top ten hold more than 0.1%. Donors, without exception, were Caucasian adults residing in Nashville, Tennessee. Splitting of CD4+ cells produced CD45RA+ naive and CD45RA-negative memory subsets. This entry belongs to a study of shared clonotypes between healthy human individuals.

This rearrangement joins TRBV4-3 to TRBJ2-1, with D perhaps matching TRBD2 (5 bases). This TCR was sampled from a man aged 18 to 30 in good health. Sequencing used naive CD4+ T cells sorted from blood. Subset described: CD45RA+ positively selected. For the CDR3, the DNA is TGCGCCAGCAGCCAAGAACTAGGACTTGAGCAGTTCTTC. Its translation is CASSQELGLEQFF.